These 20 T cell receptor beta chains share one sample of origin, sequenced in a study of shared clonotypes between healthy human individuals. Only CD45RO-negative cells positively selected for CCR7 counted as naive CD8 cells, so terminally differentiated effector memory CD45RA+ cells were excluded. Produced via immunoSEQ multiplex PCR; TCRdb's table is partial and in-frame only. Altogether 1.5 million to 2.5 million clones are present, about 95% being singletons, with the ten largest covering more than 0.9%. Sequencing was done on a sample of naive CD8+ T cells sorted from blood. The origin of the receptors is a man aged 18 to 30 in good health.

The chain carries TRBV2 and TRBJ1-3, with D perhaps matching TRBD1 (5 bases). V was shortened by 5 bases and J by 0 bases, with 11 bases between the two germline ends. Germline CDR1 and CDR2: SNHLY and FYNNEI. The CDR3 is made up of 15 amino acids. The CDR3 DNA reads TGTGCCAGCAGTACCGGTGGGGGCTCTGGAAACACCATATATTTT. Translation gives CASSTGGGSGNTIYF. Full variable domain (remainder filled in from reference TRBV2 and TRBJ1-3): EPEVTQTPSHQVTQMGQEVILRCVPISNHLYFYWYRQILGQKVEFLVSFYNNEISEKSEIFDDQFSVERPDGSNFTLKIRSTKLEDSAMYFCASSTGGGSGNTIYFGEGSWLTVV.

The CDR3 sequence: CASSLMSDEQYF. For the CDR3, the DNA is TGTGCCAGCAGCTTAATGAGTGACGAGCAGTACTTC. V and J are TRBV7-2 and TRBJ2-7, with D unclear. The V end was cut by 2 bases, the J end by 5 bases, with 7 bases between. CDR3 length: 12 residues. From germline, CDR1 is SGHTA and CDR2 FQGNSA.

Remarks on this clone: Other DNA sequences from this sample encode an identical CDR3 as well. The gene calls are TRBV27 and TRBJ1-5, with D possibly TRBD1 on 5 matching bases. The CDR3 consists of 12 residues. The germline gives CDR1 MNHEY, CDR2 SMNVEV (reference sequence). V gave up 8 bases and J gave up 2 bases, with 7 bases separating them. The DNA for the CDR3 is TGTGCCAGCGGGGGAGGCAATCAGCCCCAGCATTTT. It is translated as CASGGGNQPQHF.

This sequence joins TRBV5-4 and TRBJ2-1; the D gene could be TRBD1 or TRBD2 (5 bases each). Trimming left V 0 bases short and J 8 bases short, with 15 bases between. Germline assignment: CDR1 SGHNT and CDR2 YYREEE (reference sequence). This CDR3 is built from 15 residues. The CDR3 bases are TGTGCCAGCAGCTTGGAGATTAGGGACCTGGATGAGCAGTTCTTC. Its protein product is CASSLEIRDLDEQFF.

The chain recombines TRBV11-2 with TRBJ2-2; a possible D gene is TRBD2 (5 bases). V gave up 1 base and J gave up 3 bases, with 9 bases separating them. This CDR3 is 15 amino acids long. In germline, CDR1 is SGHAT, CDR2 FQNNGV. The CDR3 spells CASSLVTRDTGELFF. CDR3 bases: TGTGCCAGCAGCTTAGTTACGCGGGACACCGGGGAGCTGTTTTTT.

This clone has a handful of counts. This rearrangement joins TRBV15 to TRBJ1-2, with no clear D. Deletions cut 5 bases from V and 3 bases from J, with 16 bases between. This CDR3 spans 15 amino acids. Germline CDR1 reads LNHNV; CDR2 reads YYDKDF (reference sequence). The CDR3 region has the DNA TGTGCCACCAGCCTCGACGAGGCCGGGTACTATGGCTACACCTTC. Translation: CATSLDEAGYYGYTF.

The chain joins TRBV7-9 to TRBJ1-4; D is perhaps TRBD1 (5 bases). The CDR3 loop spans 15 amino acids. The ends were cut back, 6 bases at V and 3 bases at J, with 14 bases in the middle. Germline V gene data show CDR1 as SEHNR and CDR2 as FQNEAQ (reference sequence). CDR3 sequence: CASSRQILSNEKLFF. DNA for the CDR3: TGTGCCAGCAGTCGACAGATCCTTTCTAATGAAAAACTGTTTTTT.

This chain links TRBV6-5 with TRBJ1-2; D is unresolved. Germline V gives CDR1 MNHEY, CDR2 SVGAGI. V was clipped by 0 bases and J by 6 bases, with 11 bases between them. This CDR3 is built from 14 residues. CDR3 sequence reads: CASSYSLSGHGYTF. The CDR3 DNA is TGTGCCAGCAGTTACTCGCTCTCAGGTCATGGCTACACCTTC.

This chain links TRBV6-5 with TRBJ2-1; 11 bases fit TRBD1. This CDR3 contains 15 residues. J gave up 4 bases and V 5 bases, and 4 bases lay outside the gene matches. Germline assignment: CDR1 MNHEY and CDR2 SVGAGI. DNA of the CDR3: TGTGCCAGCAGTCGGACAGGGGGCCAATACAATGAGCAGTTCTTC. Residues: CASSRTGGQYNEQFF.

This clone was picked up one time. The rearrangement joins TRBV5-4 to TRBJ2-5; D possibly matches TRBD1 or TRBD2 (5 bases each). V gave up 3 bases and J gave up 5 bases, with 8 bases separating them. The CDR3 has 12 amino acids. Germline V gene data show CDR1 as SGHNT and CDR2 as YYREEE (reference sequence). This chain's CDR3 is CASSWDPETQYF. The CDR3, as DNA: TGTGCCAGCAGCTGGGACCCGGAGACCCAGTACTTC.

The CDR3 loop reads CASSPAPQETQYF. CDR3 nucleotides: TGTGCCAGCAGCCCAGCGCCCCAAGAGACCCAGTACTTC. This chain uses TRBV7-9 with TRBJ2-5, with unresolved D. Trimming left V 5 bases short and J 1 base short, with 8 bases between. CDR3 size: 13 residues. Per germline, CDR1 SEHNR and CDR2 FQNEAQ (reference sequence).

V is TRBV30 and J is TRBJ2-7, with D possibly matching TRBD2 (6 bases). V dropped 5 bases and J dropped 0 bases, with 14 bases sitting between them. Germline CDR1 and CDR2: GTSNPN and SVGIG (reference sequence). This CDR3 spans 14 amino acids. The chain's CDR3 is CAWGTETSSYEQYF. DNA for the CDR3: TGTGCCTGGGGGACTGAGACAAGCTCCTACGAGCAGTACTTC.

This clone was seen a few times. The V and J genes are TRBV30 and TRBJ1-5; possibly TRBD1 for D (5 bases). Germline values: CDR1 GTSNPN, CDR2 SVGIG (reference sequence). CDR3 size: 13 residues. The V and J ends lost 5 bases and 3 bases respectively, with 11 bases between them. CDR3 protein: CAWRAGDNQPQHF. CDR3 DNA sequence: TGTGCCTGGCGGGCGGGGGACAATCAGCCCCAGCATTTT.

As to this clone: The sample contains more than one DNA sequence encoding this CDR3. The chain employs TRBV18 and TRBJ2-5; D gene unclear. The CDR3 runs to 12 residues. Germline V gene lookup returns CDR1 KGHSH and CDR2 LQKENI. V was trimmed by 0 bases and J by 5 bases, leaving 4 bases between them. The CDR3 spells CASSPPRETQYF. The CDR3 DNA is TGTGCCAGCTCACCACCCCGGGAGACCCAGTACTTC. The full variable domain, rest sourced from reference TRBV18 and TRBJ2-5, is NAGVMQNPRHLVRRRGQEARLRCSPMKGHSHVYWYRQLPEEGLKFMVYLQKENIIDESGMPKERFSAEFPKEGPSILRIQQVVRGDSAAYFCASSPPRETQYFGPGTRLLVL.

This clone has a handful of counts. V usage is TRBV29-1 and J usage is TRBJ1-2; 10 nucleotides align to TRBD1. This CDR3 region has 15 residues. V was pared by 3 bases and J by 2 bases, with 6 bases of the junction left unmatched. Germline V gene lookup returns CDR1 SQVTM and CDR2 ANQGSEA. This CDR3 reads CSVDERDRGNYGYTF. As DNA, the CDR3 is TGCAGCGTTGACGAAAGGGACAGGGGCAACTATGGCTACACCTTC.

V usage is TRBV15 and J usage is TRBJ2-5; 7 positions match TRBD2. V dropped 2 bases and J dropped 5; count of bases not matched to a gene: 5. Looked up from germline, CDR1 is LNHNV and CDR2 is YYDKDF (reference sequence). This CDR3 has 14 residues. This CDR3 reads CATSRPAGDETQYF. DNA for the CDR3: TGTGCCACCAGCAGACCGGCGGGGGACGAGACCCAGTACTTC.

The V call is TRBV7-9, the J call TRBJ2-5, with 9 bases lining up with TRBD1. The CDR3 runs 14 residues. Germline loops: CDR1 SEHNR, CDR2 FQNEAQ (reference sequence). J was trimmed by 5 bases and V by 1 base; bases with no gene match: 2. This CDR3 is CASSLVGTGETQYF. The CDR3 coding sequence is TGTGCCAGCAGCTTAGTGGGGACAGGGGAGACCCAGTACTTC.

The chain has TRBV5-6 and TRBJ2-7; 7 nucleotides line up with TRBD1. There are 15 residues in the CDR3. V lost 1 base and J lost 4; bases outside the gene matches: 8. Germline V gives CDR1 SGHDT, CDR2 YYEEEE. As DNA, the CDR3 is TGTGCCAGCAGCTTGTCAACAGGGGCATTTTACGAGCAGTACTTC. It is translated as CASSLSTGAFYEQYF.

This rearrangement joins TRBV19 to TRBJ1-2; TRBD1 matches at 7 bases. Germline CDR1 LNHDA, CDR2 SQIVND (reference sequence). V lost 5 bases and J lost 3; bases outside the gene matches: 9. CDR3 length: 15 amino acids. The DNA of the CDR3 is TGTGCCAGTAGTGAACCGGGACAGAGCTACTATGGCTACACCTTC. Its protein product is CASSEPGQSYYGYTF.

The gene calls are TRBV5-1 and TRBJ2-7; D unresolved. Trimming removed 3 bases from V and 3 bases from J, with 19 bases in between. Germline CDR1 is SGHRS and CDR2 is YFSETQ. The CDR3 is 16 amino acids. The CDR3 coding sequence is TGCGCCAGCAGCTCTGAAGAAGGGTTCAGGAGCTACGAGCAGTACTTC. It translates to CASSSEEGFRSYEQYF.